The 13 T cell receptor beta chains listed next were all sequenced from one sample in a study of blood T cell repertoires in COVID-19. The repertoire was sequenced with immunoSEQ multiplex PCR; TCRdb's copy has only in-frame clones and lacks some. The data hold hundreds of thousands of clones, with 88% observed a single time. Sequenced: peripheral blood. Receptor source: a young woman with acute or convalescent COVID-19.

This clone appeared a few times. The rearrangement links TRBV5-1 to TRBJ2-7, with D perhaps matching TRBD1 (6 bases). Between the trimmed V and J ends, which lost 4 bases and 4 bases, there was a span of 18 bases. This CDR3 has 15 amino acids. CDR1 SGHRS and CDR2 YFSETQ come from the germline V gene. The CDR3 reads CASSLTGTTTYEQYF. CDR3 in DNA: TGCGCCAGCAGCCTTACCGGGACAACCACGTACGAGCAGTACTTC. The full variable domain, with the rest looked up from reference TRBV5-1 and TRBJ2-7, is KAGVTQTPRYLIKTRGQQVTLSCSPISGHRSVSWYQQTPGQGLQFLFEYFSETQRNKGNFPGRFSGRQFSNSRSEMNVSTLELGDSALYLCASSLTGTTTYEQYFGPGTRLTVT.

In this sample, this clone turned up once. The chain links TRBV30 to TRBJ1-1; D is possibly TRBD1 (5 bases). CDR3 length equals 10 residues. The V and J ends lost 5 bases and 9 bases respectively, with 10 bases between them. Germline CDR1 GTSNPN, CDR2 SVGIG (reference sequence). The CDR3 DNA reads as TGTGCCTGGCAACAGGAGAAAGCTTTCTTT. Its protein product is CAWQQEKAFF.

This sequence joins TRBV18 and TRBJ2-5, with a weak D call TRBD2 (6 bases). Trimming took off 0 bases at V and 1 base at J, with 12 bases between the two ends. The CDR3 consists of 16 residues. Germline V gene data show CDR1 as KGHSH and CDR2 as LQKENI. CDR3 in amino acids: CASSPPFRGVQETQYF. DNA for the CDR3: TGTGCCAGCTCACCACCGTTTCGCGGGGTCCAAGAGACCCAGTACTTC. The entire variable domain, with the rest obtained from reference TRBV18 and TRBJ2-5, is as follows: NAGVMQNPRHLVRRRGQEARLRCSPMKGHSHVYWYRQLPEEGLKFMVYLQKENIIDESGMPKERFSAEFPKEGPSILRIQQVVRGDSAAYFCASSPPFRGVQETQYFGPGTRLLVL.

The chain recombines TRBV24-1 with TRBJ2-1; 8 nucleotides match TRBD1. CDR1 is KGHDR, CDR2 SFDVKD, per germline. There are 16 residues in the CDR3. J lost 1 base, V lost 2 bases, and 3 bases had no gene match. CDR3 sequence: CATSDSGTGSYNEQFF. The CDR3, as DNA: TGTGCCACCAGTGATTCCGGGACAGGATCCTACAATGAGCAGTTCTTC.

The J gene is TRBJ1-1, the V gene TRBV4-1, with a tentative D call TRBD1 (5 bases). Germline CDR1 reads MGHRA; CDR2 reads YSYEKL. The CDR3 is 14 amino acids. V lost 1 base and J 6 bases, leaving 12 bases between the germline ends. The CDR3 is CASSQGTPLAEAFF. In DNA, the CDR3 is TGCGCCAGCAGCCAAGGGACACCCTTGGCTGAAGCTTTCTTT.

The chain uses TRBV7-9 and TRBJ2-1; 8 positions match TRBD2. Germline-derived CDR1 and CDR2 are SEHNR and FQNEAQ (reference sequence). The CDR3 has 17 amino acids. Trimming cost V 5 bases and J 5 bases; bases outside gene matches: 14. The CDR3 sequence: CASSPPRGLAGDNEQFF. In DNA, the CDR3 is TGTGCCAGCAGCCCCCCCAGGGGTCTAGCGGGTGACAATGAGCAGTTCTTC.

The V gene is TRBV24-1, the J gene TRBJ2-3; tentative D call: TRBD1 (6 bases). This CDR3 region has 16 residues. V was cut by 4 bases and J by 3 bases, with 16 bases left in between. Germline lookup yields CDR1 KGHDR and CDR2 SFDVKD. CDR3 amino acids: CATSDRTTGGTDTQYF. The CDR3 DNA reads TGTGCCACCAGTGACCGGACGACAGGTGGTACAGATACGCAGTATTTT.

CDR3 nucleotide sequence: TGCAGCGTTGGAGGACAGGGTGGTGAAAAACTGTTTTTT. It specifies CSVGGQGGEKLFF. The chain carries TRBV29-1 and TRBJ1-4; TRBD1 agrees at 8 bases. V trimming: 4 bases; J trimming: 7 bases; junction bases outside the gene matches: 5. The CDR3 is 13 amino acids. Germline-derived CDR1 and CDR2 are SQVTM and ANQGSEA.

The CDR3 protein is CASSLGSGKNTGELFF. CDR3 coding DNA: TGTGCCAGCAGCTTAGGTAGCGGAAAGAACACCGGGGAGCTGTTTTTT. The chain employs TRBV7-3 and TRBJ2-2; TRBD2 might be the D (6 bases). The CDR3 length is 16 residues. In germline, CDR1 is SGHTA, CDR2 FQGTGA. Trimming took 2 bases from V and 1 from J, leaving 11 bases between them. Full variable domain (remainder filled in from reference TRBV7-3 and TRBJ2-2): GAGVSQTPSNKVTEKGKYVELRCDPISGHTALYWYRQSLGQGPEFLIYFQGTGAADDSGLPNDRFFAVRPEGSVSTLKIQRTERGDSAVYLCASSLGSGKNTGELFFGEGSRLTVL.

The chain employs TRBV9 and TRBJ1-3; D remains ambiguous. Germline CDR1 and CDR2: SGDLS and YYNGEE. The CDR3 runs to 15 residues. Trimming shortened V by 0 bases and J by 2 bases, and 9 bases separated the two germline ends. CDR3: CASSVDGLAGNTIYF. CDR3 sequence (DNA): TGTGCCAGCAGCGTAGACGGCCTAGCTGGAAACACCATATATTTT.

The V call is TRBV19, the J call TRBJ2-1; the match to TRBD2 covers 13 bases. The CDR3 has 16 residues. Germline loops: CDR1 LNHDA, CDR2 SQIVND (reference sequence). J lost 5 bases, V lost 7 bases, and 8 bases had no gene match. CDR3: CASTRLAGGRNNEQFF. CDR3 nucleotide sequence: TGTGCCAGTACCCGACTAGCGGGAGGCCGTAACAATGAGCAGTTCTTC.

This chain joins TRBV30 and TRBJ1-5; maybe TRBD1 (6 bases). The CDR3 spans 12 residues. V lost 3 bases and J 6 bases, leaving 9 bases between the germline ends. CDR1 is GTSNPN and CDR2 is SVGIG in the germline V gene (reference sequence). The CDR3 DNA reads as TGTGCCTGGAGCAGGGGTGGTCAGCCCCAGCATTTT. Its protein product is CAWSRGGQPQHF. The variable domain in full, completed from reference TRBV30 and TRBJ1-5, reads SQTIHQWPATLVQPVGSPLSLECTVEGTSNPNLYWYRQAAGRGLQLLFYSVGIGQISSEVPQNLSASRPQDRQFILSSKKLLLSDSGFYLCAWSRGGQPQHFGDGTRLSIL.

The rearrangement joins TRBV6-5 to TRBJ2-7, with D possibly being TRBD1 (6 bases). The CDR3 spans 15 residues. CDR1 is MNHEY, CDR2 SVGAGI, per germline. V gave up 7 bases and J gave up 2 bases, with 18 bases separating them. DNA of the CDR3: TGTGCCAGCACTTTTTCCGGGACAAATACCTACGAGCAGTACTTC. Encoded protein: CASTFSGTNTYEQYF.